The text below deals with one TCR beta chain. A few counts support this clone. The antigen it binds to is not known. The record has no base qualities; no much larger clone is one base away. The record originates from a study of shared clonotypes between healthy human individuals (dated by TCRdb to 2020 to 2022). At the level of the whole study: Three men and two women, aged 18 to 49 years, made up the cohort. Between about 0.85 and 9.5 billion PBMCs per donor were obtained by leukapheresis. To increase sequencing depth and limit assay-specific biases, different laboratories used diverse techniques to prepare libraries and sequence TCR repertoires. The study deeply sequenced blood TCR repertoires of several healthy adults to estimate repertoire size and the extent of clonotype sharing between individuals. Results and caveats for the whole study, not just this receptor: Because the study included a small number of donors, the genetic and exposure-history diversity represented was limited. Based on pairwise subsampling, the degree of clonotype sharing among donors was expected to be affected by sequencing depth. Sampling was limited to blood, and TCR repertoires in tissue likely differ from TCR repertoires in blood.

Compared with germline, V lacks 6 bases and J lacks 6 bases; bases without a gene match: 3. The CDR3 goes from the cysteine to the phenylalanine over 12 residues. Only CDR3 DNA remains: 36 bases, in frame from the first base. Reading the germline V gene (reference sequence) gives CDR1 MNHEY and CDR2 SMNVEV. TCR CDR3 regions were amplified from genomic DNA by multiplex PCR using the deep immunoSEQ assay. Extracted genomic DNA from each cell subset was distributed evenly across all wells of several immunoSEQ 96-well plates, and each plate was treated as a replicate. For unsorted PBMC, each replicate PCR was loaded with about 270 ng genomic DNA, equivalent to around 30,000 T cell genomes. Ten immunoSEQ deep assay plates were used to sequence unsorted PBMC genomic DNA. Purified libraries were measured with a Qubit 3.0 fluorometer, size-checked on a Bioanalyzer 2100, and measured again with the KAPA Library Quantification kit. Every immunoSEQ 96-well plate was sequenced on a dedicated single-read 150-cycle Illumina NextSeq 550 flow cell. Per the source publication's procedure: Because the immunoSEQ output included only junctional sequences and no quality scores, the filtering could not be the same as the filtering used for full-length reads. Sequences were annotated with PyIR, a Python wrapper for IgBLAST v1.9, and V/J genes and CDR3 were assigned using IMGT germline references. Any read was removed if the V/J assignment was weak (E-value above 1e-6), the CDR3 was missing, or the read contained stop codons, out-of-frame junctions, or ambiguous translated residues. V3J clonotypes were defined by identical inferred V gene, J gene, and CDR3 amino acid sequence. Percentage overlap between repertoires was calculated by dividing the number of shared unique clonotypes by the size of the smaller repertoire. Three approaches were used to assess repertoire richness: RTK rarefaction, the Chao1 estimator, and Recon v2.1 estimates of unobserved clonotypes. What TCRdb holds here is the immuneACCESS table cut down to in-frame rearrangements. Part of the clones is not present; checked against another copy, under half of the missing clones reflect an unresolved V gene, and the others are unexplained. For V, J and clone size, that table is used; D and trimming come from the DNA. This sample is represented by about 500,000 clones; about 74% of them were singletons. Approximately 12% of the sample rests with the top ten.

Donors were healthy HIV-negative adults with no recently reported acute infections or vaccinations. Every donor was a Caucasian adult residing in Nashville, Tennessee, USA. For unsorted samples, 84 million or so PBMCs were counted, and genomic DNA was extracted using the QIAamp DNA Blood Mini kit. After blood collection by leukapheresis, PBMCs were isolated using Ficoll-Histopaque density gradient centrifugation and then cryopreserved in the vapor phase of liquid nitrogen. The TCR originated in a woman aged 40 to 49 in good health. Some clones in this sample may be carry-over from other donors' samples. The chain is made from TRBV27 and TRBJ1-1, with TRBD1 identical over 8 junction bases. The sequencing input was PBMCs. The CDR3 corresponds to CASSGTGPEAFF. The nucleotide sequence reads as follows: TGTGCCAGCAGCGGGACAGGCCCTGAAGCTTTCTTT.